This TCR beta chain comes out of a study of blood T cell repertoires in COVID-19. As for the study in general: There were acute and convalescent COVID-19 samples, and they came from the United States, Italy and Spain.

As handled by the study authors: Reference gene primers were amplified, and this amplification served to estimate nucleated cell counts. The protocol was immunoSEQ multiplex PCR, while the TCRdb copy is restricted to in-frame clones and leaves out a portion. V and J calls and clone size are given by that table; D and trimming were obtained from the DNA. The repertoire holds a few hundred thousand clones, with approximately 93% as singletons. Living in 24 US areas, the participants were between 18 and 89 years of age. All exposed participants met a person with COVID-19 within 2 weeks before entering the study. Germline CDR1 is KGHSH and CDR2 is LQKENI. The V gene end was trimmed by 3 bases and the J gene end by 1 base; junction bases not matched to a gene: 11. The CDR3 is 17 amino acids.

This receptor was taken from a woman aged 40 to 55 who had been exposed to COVID-19. Sample: PBMCs or T cells enriched from blood (not recorded which). The chain couples TRBV18 to TRBJ1-2; 7 bases match TRBD1. The CDR3 reads CASSPNIRDRHNYGYTF. CDR3 DNA: TGTGCCAGCTCACCTAATATAAGGGACAGACATAACTATGGCTACACCTTC. Full variable domain (remainder filled in from reference TRBV18 and TRBJ1-2): NAGVMQNPRHLVRRRGQEARLRCSPMKGHSHVYWYRQLPEEGLKFMVYLQKENIIDESGMPKERFSAEFPKEGPSILRIQQVVRGDSAAYFCASSPNIRDRHNYGYTFGSGTRLTVV.